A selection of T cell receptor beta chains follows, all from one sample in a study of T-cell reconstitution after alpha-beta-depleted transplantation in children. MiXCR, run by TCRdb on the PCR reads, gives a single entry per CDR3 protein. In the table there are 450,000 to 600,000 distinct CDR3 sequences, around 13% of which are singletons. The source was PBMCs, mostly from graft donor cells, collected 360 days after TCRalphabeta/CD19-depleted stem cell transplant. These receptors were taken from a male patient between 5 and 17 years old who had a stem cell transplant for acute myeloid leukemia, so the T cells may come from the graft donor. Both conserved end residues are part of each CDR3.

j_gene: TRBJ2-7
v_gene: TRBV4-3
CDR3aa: CASSQGPGASYEQYF

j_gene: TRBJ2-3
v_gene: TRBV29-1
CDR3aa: CSVEEPSVLAGTDTQYF

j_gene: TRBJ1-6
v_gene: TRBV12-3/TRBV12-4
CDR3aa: CASSLVSSNSPLHF

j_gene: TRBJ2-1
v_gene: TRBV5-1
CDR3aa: CASSLGGGSIPPNEQFF

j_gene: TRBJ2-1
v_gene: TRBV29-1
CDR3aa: CSLRDSSYNEQFF

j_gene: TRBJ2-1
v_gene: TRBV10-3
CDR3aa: CAIEGDYNEQFF

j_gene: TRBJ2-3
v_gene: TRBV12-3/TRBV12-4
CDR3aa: CASSHLATLAASTDTQYF

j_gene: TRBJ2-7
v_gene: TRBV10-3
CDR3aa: CAISESSAGVNYEQYF

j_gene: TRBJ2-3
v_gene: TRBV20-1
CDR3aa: CSARREAAVPSTDTQYF

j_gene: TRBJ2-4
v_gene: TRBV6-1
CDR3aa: CASRGDRGLNIQYF

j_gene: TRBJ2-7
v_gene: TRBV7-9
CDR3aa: CASSRVRDRGIEQYF

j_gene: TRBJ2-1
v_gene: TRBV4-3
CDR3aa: CASSPDRVPQWEQFF

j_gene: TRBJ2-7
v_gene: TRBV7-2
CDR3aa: CASSGPSYEQYF

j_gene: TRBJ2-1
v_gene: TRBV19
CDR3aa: CASSVGLASYNEQFF

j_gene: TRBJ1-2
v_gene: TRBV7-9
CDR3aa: CASSSGDYGYTF

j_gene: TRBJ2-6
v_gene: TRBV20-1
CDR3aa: CSAPEPDRAGANVLTF

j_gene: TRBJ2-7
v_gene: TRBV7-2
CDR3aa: CASSTTLAGGYEQYF

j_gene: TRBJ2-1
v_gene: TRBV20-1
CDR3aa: CSAGTALRVNEQFF

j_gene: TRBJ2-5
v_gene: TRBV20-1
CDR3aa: CSASPYQETQYF

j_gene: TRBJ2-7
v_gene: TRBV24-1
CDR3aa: CATSELRQGVLEQYF

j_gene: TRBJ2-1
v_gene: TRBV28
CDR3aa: CASSLRDAKFF

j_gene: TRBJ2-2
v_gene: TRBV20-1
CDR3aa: CSARDRRLNTGELFF

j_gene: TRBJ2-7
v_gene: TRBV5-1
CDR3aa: CASSLAVMAGRAYEQYF

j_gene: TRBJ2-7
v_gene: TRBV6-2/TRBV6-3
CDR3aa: CASSTVAGVAYEQYF

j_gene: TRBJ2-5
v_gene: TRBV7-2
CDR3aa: CASSPMRGERETQYF

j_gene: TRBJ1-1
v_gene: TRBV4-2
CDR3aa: CASSPEGGNEAFF

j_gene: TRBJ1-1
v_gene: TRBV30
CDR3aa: CAWSPGGAEAFF

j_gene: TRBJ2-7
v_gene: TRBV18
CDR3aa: CASSPPIDIYEQYF

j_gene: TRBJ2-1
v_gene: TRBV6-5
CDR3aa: CASSYGAGYYNEQFF

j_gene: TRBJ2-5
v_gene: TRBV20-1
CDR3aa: CSATLGTNRETQYF

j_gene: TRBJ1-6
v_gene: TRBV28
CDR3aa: CASSLWSTQRHF